This T cell receptor beta chain was profiled in a study of Ad26.COV2.S vaccination and SARS-CoV-2 variants. Study-level findings and limits: Reported findings describe substantial breadth in spike-specific CD8+ and CD4+ T cell responses following vaccination. Participants given vaccine showed non-spike TCR breadth similar to that of placebo recipients. Vaccine recipients showed a spike-specific TCR breadth that was higher than in placebo recipients. The TCR breadth and depth analyses may have produced an underestimate of total T cell responses.

Sequencing used immunoSEQ multiplex PCR; TCRdb keeps in-frame clones, though not all of them. The sample carries about 350,000 clones, about 90% recorded once. On this clone itself: Its antigen remains unknown.

Source: peripheral blood, taken after recovery from COVID-19. The sequence came from a human donor who had recovered from COVID-19.

As DNA, the CDR3 is TGCAGCATTTACACAGGGTCGCTGAAGGAAAAACTGTTTTTT. It is translated as CSIYTGSLKEKLFF. The gene calls are TRBV29-1 and TRBJ1-4; TRBD1 might be the D (6 bases). Germline-derived CDR1 and CDR2 are SQVTM and ANQGSEA. This CDR3 is 14 amino acids long. The V end was cut by 8 bases, the J end by 8 bases, with 21 bases between. The full variable domain, in which reference TRBV29-1 and TRBJ1-4 provide the parts outside the CDR3, is SAVISQKPSRDICQRGTSLTIQCQVDSQVTMMFWYRQQPGQSLTLIATANQGSEATYESGFVIDKFPISRPNLTFSTLTVSNMSPEDSSIYLCSIYTGSLKEKLFFGSGTQLSVL.